This T cell receptor (beta chain) derives from a study of Ad26.COV2.S vaccination and SARS-CoV-2 variants. For the study at large: The trial was COV1001 and the donor's arm was Ad26.COV2.S.

Notes on the study in general: Quantification of TCR breadth and depth may have yielded underestimates of total T cell responses.

Assay: immunoSEQ multiplex PCR; the TCRdb copy retains only in-frame clones and omits some. This sample has some 270,000 clones; 87% occur once, and the top ten carry 2.5% to 3.5%. The treatment: approximately 18 received Ad26.COV2.S at low or high dose, single or two shots; several received placebo; per-sample allocation not given. On day 63 after the first injection, vaccine and placebo recipients gave samples. Boston supplied an adult donor aged 18-55 years. J was trimmed by 0 bases and V by 2 bases; bases with no gene match: 5. Per germline, CDR1 SGHNT and CDR2 YYREEE (reference sequence). The CDR3 length is 18 residues. As concerns this clone: Its target is unknown.

This TCR was sampled from a person aged 18 to 59 who received the Ad26.COV2.S COVID-19 vaccine or a placebo. This sample comprised peripheral blood, obtained in a trial of Ad26.COV2.S vaccine versus placebo. The chain couples TRBV5-4 to TRBJ2-2, with TRBD2 matching over 12 bases. CDR3 protein: CASSFWTSGEPNTGELFF. The CDR3 coding sequence is TGTGCCAGCAGCTTCTGGACTAGCGGGGAGCCGAACACCGGGGAGCTGTTTTTT.